The 7 T cell receptor beta chains reported below all come from one sample, sequenced in a study of read filtering for tumor transcriptome and immune sequencing (dated by TCRdb to 2018 to 2020). TCRdb lists the instrument as Illumina HiSeq 4000. Starting from around 420 ng RNA, TCR libraries were constructed with the Immunoverse kit using molecular barcoded adaptors that cover the alpha/delta and beta/gamma chains. The public reads were quality trimmed at Q25 with fastp and then assembled into clones with MiXCR by TCRdb, keeping productive beta chains. Rows are combined by CDR3 protein, so each entry shows the most common genes and DNA. This sample is represented by approximately 57,000 distinct CDR3 sequences; about 12% of them were singletons. The leading ten clones occupy approximately 16% of the sample. The sequenced material came from a population of CD138-negative cells sorted from bone marrow. Interpreted using the paper, the cell subset or site label stands for: bone marrow mononuclear cells depleted of CD138+ plasma/myeloma cells by negative magnetic selection. These receptors came from a donor at least 40 years old with multiple myeloma.

In this sample, this clonotype turned up many times. The V gene is TRBV5-1, the J gene TRBJ2-2; possible D gene TRBD2, 5 bases. Germline assignment: CDR1 SGHRS and CDR2 YFSETQ. The CDR3 is 14 residues long. Trimming left V 7 bases short and J 2 bases short, with 12 bases between. For the CDR3, the DNA is TGCGCCAGCGCCGGACTCCAAAACACCGGGGAGCTGTTTTTT. Its protein is CASAGLQNTGELFF.

This clonotype was observed many times. The chain uses TRBV2 and TRBJ2-1; D assignment may be TRBD1 or TRBD2 (5 bases each). The CDR3 has 11 amino acids. Trimming took 6 bases from V and 6 from J, leaving 6 bases between them. Germline lookup yields CDR1 SNHLY and CDR2 FYNNEI. In nucleotides, the CDR3 is TGTGCCAGCAGGGGACCCAATGAGCAGTTCTTC. As protein: CASRGPNEQFF.

This clonotype has ten or more counts. The chain uses TRBV7-2 and TRBJ1-1; no definite D call. CDR3 size: 15 residues. CDR1 is SGHTA and CDR2 is FQGNSA in the germline V gene. Trimming shortened V by 1 base and J by 1 base, and 10 bases separated the two germline ends. For the CDR3, the DNA is TGTGCCAGCAGCTTAGTCTTTCGAGGGAACACTGAAGCTTTCTTT. Translation: CASSLVFRGNTEAFF. Looking up the rest from reference TRBV7-2 and TRBJ1-1 gives the full variable domain: GAGVSQSPSNKVTEKGKDVELRCDPISGHTALYWYRQSLGQGLEFLIYFQGNSAPDKSGLPSDRFSAERTGGSVSTLTIQRTQQEDSAVYLCASSLVFRGNTEAFFGQGTRLTVV.

This clonotype came up many times. This rearrangement joins TRBV5-1 to TRBJ1-5; D is possibly TRBD1 (5 bases). In germline, CDR1 is SGHRS, CDR2 YFSETQ. The CDR3 extends over 15 amino acids. V gave up 4 bases and J gave up 4 bases, with 15 bases separating them. The CDR3 protein is CASSAHGAENQPQHF. The DNA of the CDR3 is TGCGCCAGCAGCGCCCACGGGGCGGAGAATCAGCCCCAGCATTTT.

This clonotype was found many times. V is TRBV6-1 and J is TRBJ2-6, with 7 bases aligning to TRBD1. The CDR3 is made up of 17 amino acids. The V gene's germline CDR1 is MNHNS and CDR2 SASEGT. J lost 0 bases, V lost 6 bases, and 8 bases had no gene match. CDR3 protein: CASSRDRVVSGANVLTF. In nucleotides, the CDR3 is TGTGCCAGCAGCCGGGACAGAGTAGTCTCTGGGGCCAACGTCCTGACTTTC.

This clonotype was seen repeatedly, ten times or more. The chain joins TRBV7-9 to TRBJ2-5; no definite D call. The germline CDR1 and CDR2 sequences are SEHNR and FQNEAQ (reference sequence). The CDR3 loop spans 11 amino acids. V was pared by 5 bases and J by 3 bases, with 4 bases between. The CDR3 DNA sequence: TGTGCCAGCAGCGGCGAAGAGACCCAGTACTTC. Protein product: CASSGEETQYF.

This clonotype was detected many times. The chain is built from TRBV3-1 and TRBJ1-1; D is uncertain. The V end lost 4 bases, the J end lost 4 bases, and 13 bases lay between the germline ends. Germline CDR1 LGHDT, CDR2 YNNKEL (reference sequence). CDR3 size: 14 residues. For the CDR3, the DNA is TGTGCCAGCAGCCTTAGGACGGGAGGCACTGAAGCTTTCTTT. Protein sequence: CASSLRTGGTEAFF.